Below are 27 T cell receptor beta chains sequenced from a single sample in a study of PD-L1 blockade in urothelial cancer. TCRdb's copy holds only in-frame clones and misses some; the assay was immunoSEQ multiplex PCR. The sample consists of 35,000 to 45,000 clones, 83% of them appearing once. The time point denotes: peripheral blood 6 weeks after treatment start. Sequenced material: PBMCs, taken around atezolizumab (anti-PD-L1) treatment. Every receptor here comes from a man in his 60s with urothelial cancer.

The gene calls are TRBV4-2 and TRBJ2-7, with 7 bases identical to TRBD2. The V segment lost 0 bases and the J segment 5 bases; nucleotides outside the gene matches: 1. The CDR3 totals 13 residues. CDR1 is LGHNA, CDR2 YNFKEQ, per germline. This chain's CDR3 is CASSQEAGDEQYF. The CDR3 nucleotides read TGTGCCAGCAGCCAAGAGGCGGGGGACGAGCAGTACTTC.

CDR3 amino acids: CAIRPGLAGGTDTQYF. In DNA, the CDR3 is TGTGCCATCAGGCCGGGACTAGCGGGGGGCACAGATACGCAGTATTTT. The chain links TRBV10-3 to TRBJ2-3, with 14 bases aligning to TRBD2. This CDR3 has 16 amino acids. Looked up from germline, CDR1 is ENHRY and CDR2 is SYGVKD. Trimming at V came to 6 bases and at J to 1 base, leaving 3 bases not matched to a gene.

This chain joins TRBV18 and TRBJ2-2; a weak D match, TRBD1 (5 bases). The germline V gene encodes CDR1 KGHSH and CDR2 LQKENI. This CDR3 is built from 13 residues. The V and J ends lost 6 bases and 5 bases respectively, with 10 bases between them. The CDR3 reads CASSPGQTGELFF. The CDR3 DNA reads TGTGCCAGCTCCCCAGGACAAACCGGGGAGCTGTTTTTT.

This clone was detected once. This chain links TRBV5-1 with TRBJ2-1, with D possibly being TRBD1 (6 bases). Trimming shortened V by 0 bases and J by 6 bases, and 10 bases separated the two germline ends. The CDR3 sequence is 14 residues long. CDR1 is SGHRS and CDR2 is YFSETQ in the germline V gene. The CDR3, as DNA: TGCGCCAGCAGCTTGGGACAGGCCGTCAATGAGCAGTTCTTC. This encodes CASSLGQAVNEQFF. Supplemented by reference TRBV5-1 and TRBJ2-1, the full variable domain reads KAGVTQTPRYLIKTRGQQVTLSCSPISGHRSVSWYQQTPGQGLQFLFEYFSETQRNKGNFPGRFSGRQFSNSRSEMNVSTLELGDSALYLCASSLGQAVNEQFFGPGTRLTVL.

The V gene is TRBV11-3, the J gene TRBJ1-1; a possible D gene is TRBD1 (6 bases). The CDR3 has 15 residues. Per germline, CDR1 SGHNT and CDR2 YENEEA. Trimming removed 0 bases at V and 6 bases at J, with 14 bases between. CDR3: CASSLDGTGRSEAFF. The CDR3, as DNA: TGTGCCAGCAGCTTAGACGGTACAGGGCGGTCTGAAGCTTTCTTT.

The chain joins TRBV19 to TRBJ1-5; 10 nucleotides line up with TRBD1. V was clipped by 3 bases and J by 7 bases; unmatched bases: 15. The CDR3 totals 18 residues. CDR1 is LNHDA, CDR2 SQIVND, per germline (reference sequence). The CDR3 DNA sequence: TGTGCCAGTAGTATGAGCAGGGGAGGACAGGGGGTAAGCCAGCCCCAGCATTTT. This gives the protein CASSMSRGGQGVSQPQHF. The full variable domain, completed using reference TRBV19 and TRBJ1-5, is DGGITQSPKYLFRKEGQNVTLSCEQNLNHDAMYWYRQDPGQGLRLIYYSQIVNDFQKGDIAEGYSVSREKKESFPLTVTSAQKNPTAFYLCASSMSRGGQGVSQPQHFGDGTRLSIL.

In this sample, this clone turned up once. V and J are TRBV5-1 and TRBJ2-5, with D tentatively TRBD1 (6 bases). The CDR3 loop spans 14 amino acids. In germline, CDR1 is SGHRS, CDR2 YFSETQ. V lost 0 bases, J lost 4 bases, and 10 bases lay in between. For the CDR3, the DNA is TGCGCCAGCAGCTTGGGACAGGTGGGAGAGACCCAGTACTTC. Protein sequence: CASSLGQVGETQYF. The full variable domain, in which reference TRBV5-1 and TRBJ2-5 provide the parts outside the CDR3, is KAGVTQTPRYLIKTRGQQVTLSCSPISGHRSVSWYQQTPGQGLQFLFEYFSETQRNKGNFPGRFSGRQFSNSRSEMNVSTLELGDSALYLCASSLGQVGETQYFGPGTRLLVL.

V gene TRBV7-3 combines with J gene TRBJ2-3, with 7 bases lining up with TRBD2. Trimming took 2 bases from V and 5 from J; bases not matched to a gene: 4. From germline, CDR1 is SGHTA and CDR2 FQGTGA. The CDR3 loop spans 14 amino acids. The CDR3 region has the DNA TGTGCCAGCAGCTTATCGGGAGGCGGAGATACGCAGTATTTT. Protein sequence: CASSLSGGGDTQYF.

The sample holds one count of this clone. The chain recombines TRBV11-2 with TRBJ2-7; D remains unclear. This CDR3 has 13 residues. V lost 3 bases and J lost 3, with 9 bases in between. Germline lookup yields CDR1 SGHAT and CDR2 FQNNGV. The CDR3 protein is CASSFAVGYEQYF. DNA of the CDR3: TGTGCCAGCAGCTTTGCAGTTGGCTACGAGCAGTACTTC.

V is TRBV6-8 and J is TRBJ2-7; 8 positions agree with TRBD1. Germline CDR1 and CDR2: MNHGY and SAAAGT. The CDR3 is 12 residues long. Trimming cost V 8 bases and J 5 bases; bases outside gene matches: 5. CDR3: CASLTGGHEQYF. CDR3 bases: TGTGCCAGCTTAACAGGGGGACACGAGCAGTACTTC.

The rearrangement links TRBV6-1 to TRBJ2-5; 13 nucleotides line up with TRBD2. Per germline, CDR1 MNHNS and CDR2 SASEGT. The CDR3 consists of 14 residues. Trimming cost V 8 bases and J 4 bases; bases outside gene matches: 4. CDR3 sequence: CASSLAGGRETQYF. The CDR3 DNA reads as TGTGCCAGCTCACTAGCGGGGGGGCGAGAGACCCAGTACTTC.

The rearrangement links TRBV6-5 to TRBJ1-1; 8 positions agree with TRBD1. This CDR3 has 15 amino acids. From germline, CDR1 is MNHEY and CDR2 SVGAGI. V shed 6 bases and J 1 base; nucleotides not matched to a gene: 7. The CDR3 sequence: CASRMAGGTNTEAFF. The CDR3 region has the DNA TGTGCCAGCAGGATGGCAGGGGGCACGAACACTGAAGCTTTCTTT.

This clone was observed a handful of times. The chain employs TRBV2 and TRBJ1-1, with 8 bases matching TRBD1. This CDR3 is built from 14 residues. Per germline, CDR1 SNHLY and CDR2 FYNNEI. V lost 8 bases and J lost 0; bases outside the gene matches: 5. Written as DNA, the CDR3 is TGTGCCAGCCTCAGGGGGCGCTTGAACACTGAAGCTTTCTTT. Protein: CASLRGRLNTEAFF.

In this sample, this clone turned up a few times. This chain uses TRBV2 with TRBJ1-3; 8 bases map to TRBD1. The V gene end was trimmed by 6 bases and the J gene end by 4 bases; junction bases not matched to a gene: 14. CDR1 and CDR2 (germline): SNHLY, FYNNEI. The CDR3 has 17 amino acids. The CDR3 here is CASSRLSGGFTGNTIYF. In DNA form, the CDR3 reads TGTGCCAGCAGCCGCCTTTCAGGGGGCTTTACCGGAAACACCATATATTTT.

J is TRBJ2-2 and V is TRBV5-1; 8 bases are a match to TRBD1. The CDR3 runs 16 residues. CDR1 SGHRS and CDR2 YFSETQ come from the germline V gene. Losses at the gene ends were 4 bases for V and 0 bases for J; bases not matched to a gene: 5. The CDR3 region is CASSPGQATNTGELFF. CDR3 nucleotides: TGCGCCAGCAGCCCGGGACAGGCGACGAACACCGGGGAGCTGTTTTTT. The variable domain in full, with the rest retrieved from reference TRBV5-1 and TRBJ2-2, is KAGVTQTPRYLIKTRGQQVTLSCSPISGHRSVSWYQQTPGQGLQFLFEYFSETQRNKGNFPGRFSGRQFSNSRSEMNVSTLELGDSALYLCASSPGQATNTGELFFGEGSRLTVL.

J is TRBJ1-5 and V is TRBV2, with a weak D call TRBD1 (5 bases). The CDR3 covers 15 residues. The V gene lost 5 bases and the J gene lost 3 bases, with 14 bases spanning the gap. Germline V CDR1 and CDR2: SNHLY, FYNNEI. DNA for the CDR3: TGTGCCAGCAGTCTTACTGGGGGGTACAATCAGCCCCAGCATTTT. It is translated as CASSLTGGYNQPQHF.

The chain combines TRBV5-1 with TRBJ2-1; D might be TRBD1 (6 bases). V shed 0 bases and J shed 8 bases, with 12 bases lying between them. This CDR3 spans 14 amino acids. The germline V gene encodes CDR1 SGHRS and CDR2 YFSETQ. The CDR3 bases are TGCGCCAGCAGCTTGGCCAGGGGTTCTGATGAGCAGTTCTTC. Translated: CASSLARGSDEQFF.

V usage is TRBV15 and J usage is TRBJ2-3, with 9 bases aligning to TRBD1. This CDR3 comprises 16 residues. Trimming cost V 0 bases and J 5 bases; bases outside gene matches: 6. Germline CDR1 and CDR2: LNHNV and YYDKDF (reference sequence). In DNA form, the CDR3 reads TGTGCCACCAGCAGAGATCCACAGGGGGCGCAAGATACGCAGTATTTT. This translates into CATSRDPQGAQDTQYF.

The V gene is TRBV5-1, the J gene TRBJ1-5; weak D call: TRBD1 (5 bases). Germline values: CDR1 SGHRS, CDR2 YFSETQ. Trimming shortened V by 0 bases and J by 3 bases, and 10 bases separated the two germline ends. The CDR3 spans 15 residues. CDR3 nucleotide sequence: TGCGCCAGCAGCTTGGTGGGGGGTCCCAATCAGCCCCAGCATTTT. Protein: CASSLVGGPNQPQHF.

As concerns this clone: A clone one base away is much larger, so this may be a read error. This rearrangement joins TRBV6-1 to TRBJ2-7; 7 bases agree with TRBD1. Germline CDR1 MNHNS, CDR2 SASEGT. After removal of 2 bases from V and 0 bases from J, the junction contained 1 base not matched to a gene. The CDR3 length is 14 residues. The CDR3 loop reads CASSERDSSYEQYF. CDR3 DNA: TGTGCCAGCAGTGAACGGGACAGCTCCTACGAGCAGTACTTC.

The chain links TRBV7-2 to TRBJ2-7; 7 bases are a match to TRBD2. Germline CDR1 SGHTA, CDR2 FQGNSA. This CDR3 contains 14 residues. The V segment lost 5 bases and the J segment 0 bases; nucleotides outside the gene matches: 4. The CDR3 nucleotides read TGTGCCAGCAGCCCCGGGGGGAGCTCCTACGAGCAGTACTTC. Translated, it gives CASSPGGSSYEQYF.

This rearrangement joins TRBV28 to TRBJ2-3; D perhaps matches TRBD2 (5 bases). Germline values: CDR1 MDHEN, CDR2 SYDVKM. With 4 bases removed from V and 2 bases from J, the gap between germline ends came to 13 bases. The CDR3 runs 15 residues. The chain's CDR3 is CASSSPGNPTDTQYF. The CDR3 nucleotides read TGTGCCAGCAGTTCCCCGGGGAACCCCACAGATACGCAGTATTTT.

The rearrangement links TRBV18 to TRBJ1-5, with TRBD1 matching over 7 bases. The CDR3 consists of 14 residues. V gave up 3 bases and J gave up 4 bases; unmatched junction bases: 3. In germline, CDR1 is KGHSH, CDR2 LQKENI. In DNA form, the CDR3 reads TGTGCCAGCTCACCGGGACAGCAAAATCAGCCCCAGCATTTT. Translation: CASSPGQQNQPQHF.

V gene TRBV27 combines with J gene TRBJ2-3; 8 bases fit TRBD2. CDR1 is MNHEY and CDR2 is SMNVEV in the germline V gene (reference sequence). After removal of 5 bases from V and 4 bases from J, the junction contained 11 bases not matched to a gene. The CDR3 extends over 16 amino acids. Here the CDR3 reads CASSPLGLGIPDTQYF. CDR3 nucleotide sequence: TGTGCCAGCAGTCCCCTGGGACTAGGAATTCCAGATACGCAGTATTTT.

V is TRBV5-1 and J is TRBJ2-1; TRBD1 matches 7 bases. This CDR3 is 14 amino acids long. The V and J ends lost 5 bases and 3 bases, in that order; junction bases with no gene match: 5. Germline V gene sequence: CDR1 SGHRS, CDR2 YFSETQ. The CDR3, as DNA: TGCGCCAGCAGTTACGACAGGGACTACAATGAGCAGTTCTTC. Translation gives CASSYDRDYNEQFF.

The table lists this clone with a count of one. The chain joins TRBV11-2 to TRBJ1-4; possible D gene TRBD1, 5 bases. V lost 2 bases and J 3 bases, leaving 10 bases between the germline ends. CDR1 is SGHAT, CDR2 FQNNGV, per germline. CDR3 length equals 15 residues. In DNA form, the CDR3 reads TGTGCCAGCAGCTTAATGGGGGGGGCTAATGAAAAACTGTTTTTT. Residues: CASSLMGGANEKLFF.

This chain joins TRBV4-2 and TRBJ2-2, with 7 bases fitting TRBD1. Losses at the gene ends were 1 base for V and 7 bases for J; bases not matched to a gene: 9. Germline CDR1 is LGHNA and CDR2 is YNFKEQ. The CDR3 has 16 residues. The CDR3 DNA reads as TGTGCCAGCAGCCAAGTTTCAGGGGGAGTGGACGGGGAGCTGTTTTTT. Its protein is CASSQVSGGVDGELFF.